What follows are 18 T cell receptor beta chains derived from one specimen sequenced in a study of shared T cell receptors in the human thymus. TCRdb's table, derived via immunoSEQ multiplex PCR, lists solely in-frame clones and lacks some. The profile shows about 660,000 clones, around 87% of them singletons. These data are also associated with another study on human thymus T cells.

Sequencing used thymocytes. The source of these receptors is a boy less than two years old with a congenital heart defect.

This clone was picked up one time. CDR3 in amino acids: CASSQRGPGGIYNEQFF. For the CDR3, the DNA is TGTGCCAGCAGCCAGAGGGGGCCGGGCGGGATCTACAATGAGCAGTTCTTC. The chain employs TRBV9 and TRBJ2-1, with D maybe TRBD1 (7 bases). The CDR3 loop spans 17 amino acids. Germline-derived CDR1 and CDR2 are SGDLS and YYNGEE. The V end lost 4 bases, the J end lost 3 bases, and 20 bases lay between the germline ends.

The J gene is TRBJ1-2, the V gene TRBV7-9; 9 bases fit TRBD1. CDR1 SEHNR and CDR2 FQNEAQ come from the germline V gene (reference sequence). Trimming took 5 bases from V and 3 from J; bases not matched to a gene: 7. This CDR3 spans 15 amino acids. The CDR3 DNA reads TGTGCCAGCAGCCTGTCCGACAGGGGGGACTATGGCTACACCTTC. Translated: CASSLSDRGDYGYTF.

The chain couples TRBV5-6 to TRBJ2-2, with TRBD1 as a possible D gene (6 bases). Germline CDR1 reads SGHDT; CDR2 reads YYEEEE. Between the trimmed V and J ends, which lost 3 bases and 0 bases, there was a span of 12 bases. The CDR3 covers 16 residues. The CDR3 coding sequence is TGTGCCAGCAGCTACCAAGGACAGCCGAACACCGGGGAGCTGTTTTTT. Translation gives CASSYQGQPNTGELFF.

J is TRBJ2-2 and V is TRBV6-1; D is unresolved. The length of the CDR3 is 14 residues. Trimming shortened V by 7 bases and J by 0 bases, and 9 bases separated the two germline ends. CDR1 and CDR2 (germline): MNHNS, SASEGT. CDR3 nucleotide sequence: TGTGCCAGCAAATCGTCGGCGAACACCGGGGAGCTGTTTTTT. It encodes CASKSSANTGELFF.

This clone was counted a single time. The V gene is TRBV28, the J gene TRBJ2-1; TRBD2 aligns across 10 bases. The length of the CDR3 is 15 residues. The V segment lost 2 bases and the J segment 10 bases; nucleotides outside the gene matches: 8. Germline loops: CDR1 MDHEN, CDR2 SYDVKM. The DNA of the CDR3 is TGTGCCAGCAGTTTAGGCCTAGCGGGAGTCGGGGAGCAGTTCTTC. Translated: CASSLGLAGVGEQFF.

This chain links TRBV7-2 with TRBJ2-7; TRBD2 matches 13 bases. Germline CDR1 is SGHTA and CDR2 is FQGNSA. The trim removed 5 bases at V and 2 bases at J, leaving 9 bases unmatched. The CDR3 runs to 17 residues. The CDR3 coding sequence is TGTGCCAGCAGCCCTGACGGACTAGCGGGGGACCCCTACGAGCAGTACTTC. Translation gives CASSPDGLAGDPYEQYF.

The chain is built from TRBV6-6 and TRBJ1-5; TRBD1 is a possible D gene (6 bases). Germline V lookup: CDR1 MNHNY, CDR2 SVGAGI (reference sequence). Trimming took off 4 bases at V and 3 bases at J, with 13 bases between the two ends. This CDR3 is built from 15 residues. The CDR3 DNA reads TGTGCCAGCAGTTCCACCGACAGGATCAATCAGCCCCAGCATTTT. Translation gives CASSSTDRINQPQHF.

This clone appeared a few times. The chain combines TRBV6-5 with TRBJ1-1; D remains ambiguous. CDR3 length: 13 residues. V was trimmed by 3 bases and J by 1 base, leaving 6 bases between them. Germline loops: CDR1 MNHEY, CDR2 SVGAGI. The CDR3 reads CASSYNGNTEAFF. The CDR3, as DNA: TGTGCCAGCAGTTATAACGGGAACACTGAAGCTTTCTTT.

This chain joins TRBV5-1 and TRBJ2-7, with D unclear. Trimming took off 1 base at V and 6 bases at J, with 8 bases between the two ends. Germline-derived CDR1 and CDR2 are SGHRS and YFSETQ. CDR3 length: 12 amino acids. The CDR3 DNA reads TGCGCCAGCAGCTTGTCCAGAGGCGAGCAGTACTTC. Encoded protein: CASSLSRGEQYF.

The V call is TRBV27, the J call TRBJ1-1; D call uncertain. This CDR3 has 18 amino acids. Trimming took 0 bases from V and 1 from J, leaving 18 bases between them. Germline V lookup: CDR1 MNHEY, CDR2 SMNVEV (reference sequence). This CDR3 is CASSLSPRHSRGNTEAFF. The CDR3 bases are TGTGCCAGCAGTTTATCGCCCCGTCATTCTCGGGGGAACACTGAAGCTTTCTTT.

The chain combines TRBV11-2 with TRBJ2-7, with TRBD2 matching 13 bases. Germline loops: CDR1 SGHAT, CDR2 FQNNGV. The CDR3 loop spans 16 amino acids. V lost 4 bases, J lost 2 bases, and 5 bases stayed unmatched. For the CDR3, the DNA is TGTGCCAGCAGCTCGACTAGCGGGAGGCCCGCCTACGAGCAGTACTTC. Translating gives CASSSTSGRPAYEQYF.

The chain has TRBV19 and TRBJ2-7, with 9 bases aligning to TRBD1. Germline V gene data show CDR1 as LNHDA and CDR2 as SQIVND (reference sequence). Trimming cost V 1 base and J 5 bases; bases outside gene matches: 6. This CDR3 comprises 15 residues. The CDR3 DNA follows: TGTGCCAGTAGTATAGTTGGACAGGGGACCGACGAGCAGTACTTC. This translates into CASSIVGQGTDEQYF.

The rearrangement uses TRBV4-3 and TRBJ1-4; D uncertain. Trimming stripped 2 bases from V and 0 bases from J, with 19 bases between. The CDR3 consists of 19 residues. Germline V gene lookup returns CDR1 LGHNA and CDR2 YSLEER. In nucleotides, the CDR3 is TGCGCCAGCAGCCAACCCCGAGCGGGTGGGCAGGCAACTAATGAAAAACTGTTTTTT. Translation: CASSQPRAGGQATNEKLFF.

The J gene is TRBJ1-5, the V gene TRBV11-2; tentative D call: TRBD1 (5 bases). This CDR3 has 14 amino acids. The V end lost 5 bases, the J end lost 5 bases, and 13 bases lay between the germline ends. CDR1 SGHAT and CDR2 FQNNGV come from the germline V gene. CDR3 DNA sequence: TGTGCCAGCAGCCGTGATGGGGCGGATCAGCCCCAGCATTTT. As protein: CASSRDGADQPQHF.

The chain carries TRBV5-1 and TRBJ2-5, with 8 bases aligning to TRBD1. The CDR3 loop spans 17 amino acids. Losses at the gene ends were 4 bases for V and 2 bases for J; bases not matched to a gene: 13. From germline, CDR1 is SGHRS and CDR2 YFSETQ. The CDR3 here is CASSPIGQGKLQETQYF. The CDR3 DNA follows: TGCGCCAGCAGCCCAATAGGACAGGGAAAGTTACAAGAGACCCAGTACTTC.

This clone was picked up a small number of times. The chain combines TRBV6-6 with TRBJ2-1; the D gene is possibly TRBD2 (7 bases). Germline values: CDR1 MNHNY, CDR2 SVGAGI (reference sequence). This CDR3 region has 16 residues. The ends were cut back, 6 bases at V and 1 base at J, with 16 bases in the middle. In nucleotides, the CDR3 is TGTGCCAGCAGCCCCTTAGGGGGGGGGTCCTACAATGAGCAGTTCTTC. Translating gives CASSPLGGGSYNEQFF.

The gene calls are TRBV28 and TRBJ2-7; 10 bases fit TRBD1. The CDR3 totals 15 residues. CDR1 and CDR2 (germline): MDHEN, SYDVKM. J gave up 2 bases and V 6 bases, and 7 bases lay outside the gene matches. The CDR3: CASRTGTGETYEQYF. The CDR3 DNA sequence: TGTGCCAGCAGAACCGGGACAGGGGAAACCTACGAGCAGTACTTC.

This clone was detected only once. The gene calls are TRBV28 and TRBJ2-5, with TRBD2 identical over 8 bases. V lost 0 bases to trimming and J lost 0 bases; unmatched junction nucleotides: 24. Germline V gives CDR1 MDHEN, CDR2 SYDVKM. This CDR3 comprises 23 residues. CDR3 residues: CASSLCRFGSVGGGKTYQETQYF. In nucleotides, the CDR3 is TGTGCCAGCAGTTTATGCCGATTTGGAAGTGTTGGCGGGGGGAAGACCTACCAAGAGACCCAGTACTTC.